The 28 T cell receptor beta chains below were found in one sample sequenced in a study of shared clonotypes between healthy human individuals. Assay: immunoSEQ multiplex PCR; the TCRdb copy retains only in-frame clones and omits some. The sample holds fewer than 600,000 clones, approximately 71% seen once. Sequencing used PBMCs. The receptors were sampled from a woman aged 40 to 49 in good health. Some clones in this sample may be carry-over from other donors' samples.

The chain has TRBV15 and TRBJ1-4, with no clear D. Germline V gives CDR1 LNHNV, CDR2 YYDKDF (reference sequence). Trimming pared 0 bases from V and 6 bases from J, leaving 11 bases between. This CDR3 comprises 15 residues. This CDR3 reads CATSRDMGWDEKLFF. In nucleotides, the CDR3 is TGTGCCACCAGCAGAGATATGGGGTGGGATGAAAAACTGTTTTTT.

V and J are TRBV19 and TRBJ2-7; 10 bases agree with TRBD1. CDR3 length: 15 amino acids. Trimming removed 0 bases from V and 5 bases from J; junction bases left unmatched: 4. Per the germline V gene, CDR1 is LNHDA and CDR2 is SQIVND (reference sequence). The CDR3 DNA follows: TGTGCCAGTAGTATAGAATGGGACAGGGGAAACGAGCAGTACTTC. Its protein product is CASSIEWDRGNEQYF. Looking up the rest from reference TRBV19 and TRBJ2-7 gives the full variable domain: DGGITQSPKYLFRKEGQNVTLSCEQNLNHDAMYWYRQDPGQGLRLIYYSQIVNDFQKGDIAEGYSVSREKKESFPLTVTSAQKNPTAFYLCASSIEWDRGNEQYFGPGTRLTVT.

The V gene is TRBV5-6, the J gene TRBJ1-6; no firm D call. The CDR3 loop spans 14 amino acids. Germline CDR1 reads SGHDT; CDR2 reads YYEEEE. The germline V and J ends were trimmed by 4 bases and 8 bases, with 13 bases remaining between them. CDR3 nucleotide sequence: TGTGCCAGCAGCCTGGGATCAGTGGATTCACCCCTCCACTTT. The encoded protein is CASSLGSVDSPLHF.

Details on this clone: A far larger clone is just one base off, so this is likely a read error. The chain joins TRBV18 to TRBJ1-3; 10 nucleotides match TRBD1. Per germline, CDR1 KGHSH and CDR2 LQKENI. The length of the CDR3 is 15 residues. The V gene end was trimmed by 5 bases and the J gene end by 5 bases; junction bases not matched to a gene: 6. In DNA form, the CDR3 reads TGTGCCAGCTCAGACAGGGGGCGGTATAGAAACACCATATATTTT. It encodes CASSDRGRYRNTIYF. Based on the CDR3 plus reference TRBV18 and TRBJ1-3, the full variable domain is NAGVMQNPRHLVRRRGQEARLRCSPMKGHSHVYWYRQLPEEGLKFMVYLQKENIIDESGMPKERFSAEFPKEGPSILRIQQVVRGDSAAYFCASSDRGRYRNTIYFGEGSWLTVV.

The chain combines TRBV28 with TRBJ1-5; D may be TRBD1 (5 bases). The CDR3 loop spans 12 amino acids. CDR1 and CDR2 (germline): MDHEN, SYDVKM. Trimming pared 8 bases from V and 2 bases from J, leaving 7 bases between. CDR3: CASVGGNQPQHF. The CDR3 nucleotides are TGTGCCAGCGTGGGGGGCAATCAGCCCCAGCATTTT.

The J gene is TRBJ2-3, the V gene TRBV7-9; TRBD2 matches 8 bases. The V gene's germline CDR1 is SEHNR and CDR2 FQNEAQ (reference sequence). V lost 5 bases, J lost 2 bases, and 6 bases stayed unmatched. This CDR3 comprises 15 residues. The CDR3 region is CASSTRGGTTDTQYF. As DNA, the CDR3 is TGTGCCAGCAGCACCCGGGGGGGGACCACAGATACGCAGTATTTT.

As to this clone: A far larger clone is one base from this, pointing to a likely read error. V and J are TRBV5-1 and TRBJ1-2; 9 nucleotides match TRBD1. Germline trimming cut 6 bases from V and 4 bases from J; bases unmatched to any gene: 16. The germline V gene has CDR1 SGHRS and CDR2 YFSETQ. The CDR3 loop spans 17 amino acids. The CDR3 bases are TGCGCCAGCATCTCGAGCCCGGGACAGGGTACGAGCTATGGCTACACCTTC. The encoded protein is CASISSPGQGTSYGYTF.

The genes are TRBV11-3 and TRBJ2-1; TRBD2 aligns across 13 bases. Germline V gene sequence: CDR1 SGHNT, CDR2 YENEEA. V was clipped by 5 bases and J by 6 bases; unmatched bases: 4. The CDR3 spans 15 residues. This CDR3 is CASSARTSGGNEQFF. CDR3 in DNA: TGTGCCAGCAGCGCACGGACTAGCGGGGGCAATGAGCAGTTCTTC.

Regarding this clone: This sequence is one base from a far larger clone and is likely a read error. The genes are TRBV7-9 and TRBJ1-5; D call uncertain. This CDR3 contains 13 residues. Per germline, CDR1 SEHNR and CDR2 FQNEAQ (reference sequence). CDR3 in amino acids: CAGSSGSNQPQHF. The CDR3 DNA sequence: TGTGCCGGCAGCTCAGGCAGCAATCAGCCCCAGCATTTT.

The chain employs TRBV28 and TRBJ2-7, with 9 bases fitting TRBD1. J lost 3 bases, V lost 11 bases, and 8 bases had no gene match. CDR1 and CDR2 (germline): MDHEN, SYDVKM. The CDR3 is 13 residues long. The CDR3 reads CAGPGQGIYEQYF. The CDR3 coding sequence is TGTGCCGGCCCGGGACAGGGAATCTACGAGCAGTACTTC.

Comments on this clone: A far larger clone is off by one base, so a read error is likely. The rearrangement joins TRBV7-9 to TRBJ2-5, with TRBD2 matching over 14 bases. Germline V gives CDR1 SEHNR, CDR2 FQNEAQ (reference sequence). The CDR3 covers 16 residues. The CDR3 region has the DNA TGTGCCAGCAGCGAGGGACTAGCGGGAGTTTCGGAGACCCTGTACTTC. This translates into CASSEGLAGVSETLYF.

The chain couples TRBV11-2 to TRBJ2-5, with D possibly TRBD1 on 6 matching bases. The CDR3 spans 14 residues. Germline V gene lookup returns CDR1 SGHAT and CDR2 FQNNGV. V lost 0 bases to trimming and J lost 5 bases, with 10 bases between them. CDR3 nucleotides: TGTGCCAGCAGCTTAGAGAGACAGGTTGAGACCCAGTACTTC. Amino acids: CASSLERQVETQYF.

The chain is built from TRBV30 and TRBJ1-3; unclear D gene. Germline V CDR1 and CDR2: GTSNPN, SVGIG (reference sequence). The V and J ends lost 1 base and 2 bases respectively, with 9 bases between them. The CDR3 has 14 residues. The CDR3 region has the DNA TGTGCCTGGAGTGGGGAAATAACTGGAAACACCATATATTTT. Translated, it gives CAWSGEITGNTIYF.

The genes are TRBV7-2 and TRBJ2-5, with D perhaps matching TRBD1 (6 bases). In germline, CDR1 is SGHTA, CDR2 FQGNSA. With 6 bases removed from V and 0 bases from J, the gap between germline ends came to 8 bases. The length of the CDR3 is 13 residues. The CDR3 loop reads CASSRQDQETQYF. The CDR3, as DNA: TGTGCCAGCAGTAGACAGGACCAAGAGACCCAGTACTTC.

The genes are TRBV2 and TRBJ1-1, with D uncertain. The CDR3 contains 13 residues. V lost 2 bases, J lost 10 bases, and 14 bases lay in between. Germline assignment: CDR1 SNHLY and CDR2 FYNNEI. CDR3 sequence: CASSENAVFGAFF. DNA for the CDR3: TGTGCCAGCAGTGAAAATGCTGTTTTTGGAGCTTTCTTT.

As regards this clone: A read error likely explains this, since a far larger clone differs by one base. V and J are TRBV7-9 and TRBJ2-6; D is possibly TRBD2 (6 bases). Deletions cut 5 bases from V and 8 bases from J, with 16 bases between. The CDR3 totals 15 residues. Germline V gene sequence: CDR1 SEHNR, CDR2 FQNEAQ (reference sequence). This CDR3 is CASSNRDLGTNVLTF. The CDR3 region has the DNA TGTGCCAGCAGCAACCGGGACTTGGGGACCAACGTCCTGACTTTC.

This clone was counted at least ten times. Other DNA sequences of this sample code for an identical CDR3. J is TRBJ2-5 and V is TRBV27; a possible D gene is TRBD2 (5 bases). The germline V gene has CDR1 MNHEY and CDR2 SMNVEV (reference sequence). The CDR3 consists of 14 residues. The V end was cut by 3 bases, the J end by 5 bases, with 13 bases between. The CDR3 DNA follows: TGTGCCAGCAGTTTTGCTCCTAGCCGGGAGACCCAGTACTTC. It is translated as CASSFAPSRETQYF.

With regard to this clone: The sample has other DNA sequences that encode this CDR3 too. The V call is TRBV29-1, the J call TRBJ1-1; D call uncertain. V was cut by 4 bases and J by 2 bases, with 5 bases left in between. The CDR3 runs 11 residues. Germline V gene sequence: CDR1 SQVTM, CDR2 ANQGSEA. CDR3 DNA sequence: TGCAGCGTTGGCGTAAACACTGAAGCTTTCTTT. It codes for CSVGVNTEAFF.

With regard to this clone: It is likely a read error: a sequence one base away is far more abundant. This CDR3 is also generated by other DNA sequences in the sample. The rearrangement uses TRBV5-6 and TRBJ1-3; 9 positions agree with TRBD1. The germline gives CDR1 SGHDT, CDR2 YYEEEE. The trim removed 5 bases at V and 2 bases at J, leaving 5 bases unmatched. The CDR3 contains 15 residues. DNA of the CDR3: TGTGCCAGCAGTCCTACAGGGGGCACTGGAAACACCATATATTTT. This translates into CASSPTGGTGNTIYF.

Details on this clone: A read error likely explains this, since a far larger clone differs by one base. The J gene is TRBJ2-7, the V gene TRBV29-1; TRBD2 matches at 8 bases. V trimming: 1 base; J trimming: 5 bases; junction bases outside the gene matches: 4. This CDR3 is 13 amino acids long. Germline V lookup: CDR1 SQVTM, CDR2 ANQGSEA. The CDR3 sequence: CSVEVSGTHEQYF. CDR3 sequence (DNA): TGCAGCGTTGAAGTTAGCGGGACCCACGAGCAGTACTTC.

This sequence joins TRBV19 and TRBJ2-2; D might be TRBD2 (5 bases). Trimming pared 7 bases from V and 8 bases from J, leaving 14 bases between. CDR1 is LNHDA, CDR2 SQIVND, per germline (reference sequence). The CDR3 contains 13 residues. CDR3 bases: TGTGCCAGTAATGGACTTTCCCTTGGGGAGCTGTTTTTT. Its translation is CASNGLSLGELFF. The full variable domain, in which reference TRBV19 and TRBJ2-2 provide the parts outside the CDR3, is DGGITQSPKYLFRKEGQNVTLSCEQNLNHDAMYWYRQDPGQGLRLIYYSQIVNDFQKGDIAEGYSVSREKKESFPLTVTSAQKNPTAFYLCASNGLSLGELFFGEGSRLTVL.

The chain carries TRBV28 and TRBJ2-5; D is tentatively TRBD1 or TRBD2 (5 bases each). Germline CDR1 MDHEN, CDR2 SYDVKM. The CDR3 runs to 13 residues. Between the trimmed V and J ends, which lost 9 bases and 6 bases, there was a span of 17 bases. This chain's CDR3 is CASSGPAVQTQYF. CDR3 nucleotides: TGTGCCAGTTCGGGACCCGCCGTCCAGACCCAGTACTTC. Variable domain in full (rest from reference TRBV28 and TRBJ2-5): DVKVTQSSRYLVKRTGEKVFLECVQDMDHENMFWYRQDPGLGLRLIYFSYDVKMKEKGDIPEGYSVSREKKERFSLILESASTNQTSMYLCASSGPAVQTQYFGPGTRLLVL.

As for this clone: This probably arose from a read error, given a far larger clone one base away. Other DNA sequences in the same sample also yield this CDR3. The chain carries TRBV28 and TRBJ1-1; no clear D. CDR1 and CDR2 from the germline V gene are MDHEN and SYDVKM. The CDR3 consists of 12 residues. Between the trimmed V and J ends, which lost 3 bases and 14 bases, there was a span of 16 bases. The CDR3 loop is CASSFLASVAFF. CDR3 nucleotide sequence: TGTGCCAGCAGTTTTTTAGCGTCCGTGGCCTTCTTT.

The gene calls are TRBV4-2 and TRBJ2-7; 8 bases are a match to TRBD2. V lost 6 bases to trimming and J lost 0 bases; unmatched junction nucleotides: 7. The CDR3 is 15 residues long. Germline CDR1 reads LGHNA; CDR2 reads YNFKEQ. The CDR3 sequence: CASSQRAGASYEQYF. CDR3 coding DNA: TGTGCCAGCAGTCAACGAGCGGGAGCCTCCTACGAGCAGTACTTC.

In this sample, this clone turned up a few times. A read error may be the cause here, since a much bigger clone is one base away. This sample also contains other DNA sequences that code for the same CDR3. The chain combines TRBV7-2 with TRBJ1-5; unclear D gene. V lost 1 base to trimming and J lost 6 bases, with 4 bases between them. The CDR3 consists of 12 residues. Germline V CDR1 and CDR2: SGHTA, FQGNSA. The CDR3 DNA is TGTGCCAGCAGCTTAGTGGGTCAGCCCCAGCATTTT. It encodes CASSLVGQPQHF.

Only a few counts were recorded for this clone. This sample also contains other DNA sequences that code for the same CDR3. The chain recombines TRBV7-9 with TRBJ2-2; 7 bases match TRBD1. Per the germline V gene, CDR1 is SEHNR and CDR2 is FQNEAQ (reference sequence). V was pared by 5 bases and J by 3 bases, with 3 bases of the junction left unmatched. This CDR3 contains 14 residues. In DNA form, the CDR3 reads TGTGCCAGCAGCCCCAGGGGGTACACCGGGGAGCTGTTTTTT. Amino acids: CASSPRGYTGELFF. Filled out from reference TRBV7-9 and TRBJ2-2, the complete variable domain reads DTGVSQNPRHKITKRGQNVTFRCDPISEHNRLYWYRQTLGQGPEFLTYFQNEAQLEKSRLLSDRFSAERPKGSFSTLEIQRTEQGDSAMYLCASSPRGYTGELFFGEGSRLTVL.

V and J are TRBV28 and TRBJ1-1; D gene uncertain. The V end was cut by 5 bases, the J end by 8 bases, with 9 bases between. The CDR3 has 11 amino acids. The germline V gene encodes CDR1 MDHEN and CDR2 SYDVKM. The CDR3 sequence is CASSRAAEAFF. The CDR3 DNA reads as TGTGCCAGCAGTCGGGCAGCCGAAGCTTTCTTT. The full variable domain, with the rest looked up from reference TRBV28 and TRBJ1-1, is DVKVTQSSRYLVKRTGEKVFLECVQDMDHENMFWYRQDPGLGLRLIYFSYDVKMKEKGDIPEGYSVSREKKERFSLILESASTNQTSMYLCASSRAAEAFFGQGTRLTVV.

The J gene is TRBJ2-1, the V gene TRBV5-4; 7 bases match TRBD1. The J segment lost 0 bases and the V segment lost 6 bases, leaving 12 bases of the junction unmatched. The CDR3 loop spans 17 amino acids. Germline CDR1 reads SGHNT; CDR2 reads YYREEE (reference sequence). The CDR3 here is CASTTYVRGRSYNEQFF. CDR3 nucleotide sequence: TGTGCCAGCACCACCTATGTGAGGGGGCGCTCCTACAATGAGCAGTTCTTC.